This is a list of T cell receptor beta chains from one sample in a study of post-analysis software for immune sequencing data. Via MiXCR, TCRdb re-called the PCR reads, giving one row per CDR3 protein. The table lists about half a million distinct CDR3 sequences, under 55% of them singletons. Sample: blood. Receptors were obtained from a girl aged 10-17 years with multiple sclerosis. Each CDR3 is given with its conserved first and last residue. The D gene is left open where the match is weak. The size entry is marked missing in some rows and otherwise reads once, few, many or a size class.

v_call	clone_size	d_call	j_call	cdr3_aa	cdr3_nt
TRBV20-1	-	-	TRBJ2-7	CSARDPASSNPEQYF	TGCAGTGCTAGAGATCCGGCTAGCTCCAATCCCGAGCAGTACTTC
TRBV10-2	-	TRBD2	TRBJ2-7	CASGLAGGPMAYEQYF	TGCGCCAGTGGACTAGCGGGAGGGCCTATGGCCTACGAGCAGTACTTC
TRBV20-1	few	-	TRBJ2-3	CSARRHLSTDTQYF	TGCAGTGCCCGGAGGCACCTTAGCACAGATACGCAGTATTTT
TRBV6-1	-	-	TRBJ2-7	CASSDRTDSYEQYF	TGTGCCAGCAGTGATCGGACGGACTCCTACGAGCAGTACTTC
TRBV29-1	-	TRBD1	TRBJ2-1	CSGWDREMGNEQFF	TGCAGCGGATGGGACAGGGAAATGGGCAATGAGCAGTTCTTC
TRBV15	-	-	TRBJ1-5	CATSRDVEPQHF	TGTGCCACCAGCAGAGATGTGGAGCCCCAGCATTTT
TRBV12-3/TRBV12-4	-	-	TRBJ2-7	CASSLGPRQDFYEQYF	TGTGCCAGCAGTTTAGGTCCTAGGCAGGATTTCTACGAGCAGTACTTC
TRBV3-1	-	-	TRBJ2-4	CAGSQVQGTIAKNIQYF	TGTGCCGGCAGCCAAGTTCAGGGAACCATAGCCAAAAACATTCAGTACTTC
TRBV20-1	few	-	TRBJ1-2	CSAGTQRQRNYGYTF	TGCAGTGCTGGGACCCAGCGACAGAGGAACTATGGCTACACCTTC
TRBV5-1	-	-	TRBJ2-1	CASRLVRNEQFF	TGCGCCAGCCGACTAGTAAGGAATGAGCAGTTCTTC
TRBV4-2	few	-	TRBJ2-3	CASSQDYPDTQYF	TGTGCCAGCAGCCAAGACTACCCAGATACGCAGTATTTT
TRBV10-2	few	-	TRBJ2-5	CASSESEGPIQETQYF	TGCGCCAGCAGTGAGAGTGAGGGCCCCATCCAAGAGACCCAGTACTTC
TRBV6-2/TRBV6-3	-	-	TRBJ1-5	CASKGQGGGNQPQHF	TGTGCCAGCAAAGGGCAGGGTGGTGGCAATCAGCCCCAGCATTTT
TRBV20-1	-	-	TRBJ1-4	CFAATNEKLFF	TGCTTCGCCGCAACTAATGAAAAACTGTTTTTT
TRBV12-3/TRBV12-4	once	-	TRBJ1-6	CASSFGGRKSPLHF	TGTGCCAGCAGTTTCGGGGGGCGAAAATCACCCCTCCACTTT
TRBV6-1	few	-	TRBJ1-5	CASSAWTDQPQHF	TGTGCCAGCAGTGCATGGACAGATCAGCCCCAGCATTTT
TRBV11-3	few	-	TRBJ2-1	CASSLTGSANNEQFF	TGTGCCAGCAGCTTAACGGGATCCGCAAACAATGAGCAGTTCTTC
TRBV12-3/TRBV12-4	-	TRBD2	TRBJ2-5	CASSLNPSGQETQYF	TGTGCCAGCAGTTTGAACCCTAGCGGCCAAGAGACCCAGTACTTC
TRBV5-6	-	-	TRBJ2-1	CASSLGGGNAQFF	TGTGCCAGCAGCCTGGGGGGGGGCAATGCGCAGTTCTTC
TRBV12-3/TRBV12-4	once	-	TRBJ2-3	CASSRDGKTRADTQYF	TGTGCCAGCAGTCGGGACGGGAAAACTAGAGCAGATACGCAGTATTTT
TRBV20-1	-	-	TRBJ2-1	CSARDLEGLNYTEQFF	TGCAGTGCTAGAGATCTTGAGGGACTCAACTACACTGAGCAGTTCTTC
TRBV6-2/TRBV6-3	-	TRBD1	TRBJ1-2	CASTAPSRTGNGYTF	TGTGCCAGCACCGCCCCAAGCAGGACAGGGAACGGCTACACCTTC
TRBV11-2	few	-	TRBJ1-4	CASGNSNNEKLFF	TGTGCCAGCGGAAACAGCAATAATGAAAAACTGTTTTTT
TRBV7-2	-	TRBD2	TRBJ2-5	CASSIQLAGSETQYF	TGTGCCAGTAGCATCCAACTAGCGGGAAGTGAGACCCAGTACTTC
TRBV4-3	-	-	TRBJ1-1	CASSQGNRVETAFF	TGCGCCAGCAGCCAAGGGAACAGGGTAGAGACAGCTTTCTTT
TRBV27	-	-	TRBJ1-5	CASSLYPFHQPQHF	TGTGCCAGCAGTTTATACCCTTTCCATCAGCCCCAGCATTTT
TRBV7-2	-	-	TRBJ2-7	CASSLSGRGRHEQYF	TGTGCCAGCAGCTTATCGGGTCGGGGTAGACACGAGCAGTACTTC
TRBV20-1	few	TRBD1	TRBJ2-1	CSADRDRSYNEQFF	TGCAGTGCTGACCGGGACAGATCCTACAATGAGCAGTTCTTC
TRBV5-1	few	TRBD2	TRBJ2-1	CASSLTAGGYDEQFF	TGCGCCAGCAGCCTCACCGCGGGAGGGTATGATGAGCAGTTCTTC
TRBV29-1	few	-	TRBJ1-2	CSVDTGWRFDGYTF	TGCAGCGTTGATACCGGGTGGAGGTTTGATGGCTACACCTTC
TRBV13	-	-	TRBJ2-6	CASSLGAPTGANVLTF	TGTGCCAGCAGCTTAGGGGCTCCGACTGGGGCCAACGTCCTGACTTTC
TRBV12-5	few	TRBD2	TRBJ2-5	CASGFSTSGREEETQYF	TGTGCTAGTGGTTTCTCGACTAGCGGGAGGGAGGAAGAGACCCAGTACTTC
TRBV7-8	few	-	TRBJ1-5	CASSSTGQPQHF	TGTGCCAGCAGCTCAACCGGTCAGCCCCAGCATTTT
TRBV10-3	-	TRBD1	TRBJ2-7	CAISESGQGRSEQYF	TGTGCCATCAGTGAGTCGGGACAGGGGAGGTCCGAGCAGTACTTC
TRBV10-2	-	-	TRBJ2-4	CAGSVGQAPSEQYF	TGCGCCGGCAGTGTGGGTCAGGCCCCTAGTGAGCAGTACTTC
TRBV10-3	-	-	TRBJ2-3	CAISGDFTDTQYF	TGTGCCATCAGTGGGGACTTCACAGATACGCAGTATTTT
TRBV14	-	-	TRBJ2-7	CASSLSVPYEQYF	TGTGCCAGCAGCCTCTCAGTCCCCTACGAGCAGTACTTC
TRBV5-1	few	TRBD1	TRBJ1-2	CASSPGTGGGGYTF	TGCGCCAGCAGCCCAGGGACAGGGGGTGGAGGCTACACCTTC
TRBV7-9	-	-	TRBJ2-7	CASSSYSNEQYF	TGTGCCAGCAGCTCTTATAGCAACGAGCAGTACTTC
TRBV20-1	-	TRBD2	TRBJ2-1	CSARSITSGRTVGNEQFF	TGCAGTGCTAGATCTATAACTAGCGGGAGGACTGTGGGCAATGAGCAGTTCTTC
TRBV25-1	-	TRBD2	TRBJ2-4	CASSDSGIAKNIQYF	TGTGCCAGCAGTGATAGCGGGATAGCCAAAAACATTCAGTACTTC
TRBV7-9	-	-	TRBJ2-7	CASSPSDRGKLGQYF	TGTGCCAGCAGCCCTTCCGACAGAGGCAAATTGGGGCAGTACTTC
TRBV2	-	TRBD2	TRBJ2-7	CAGSTSGRVREQYF	TGTGCCGGCAGCACTAGCGGGAGGGTCCGCGAGCAGTACTTC
TRBV29-1	-	TRBD1	TRBJ1-2	CSGRDRGHCGYTF	TGCAGCGGGCGGGACAGGGGACACTGTGGCTACACCTTC
TRBV27	-	TRBD1	TRBJ2-6	CASSPRGTGSAGANVLTF	TGTGCCAGCAGTCCCCGGGGGACAGGGTCCGCTGGGGCCAACGTCCTGACTTTC